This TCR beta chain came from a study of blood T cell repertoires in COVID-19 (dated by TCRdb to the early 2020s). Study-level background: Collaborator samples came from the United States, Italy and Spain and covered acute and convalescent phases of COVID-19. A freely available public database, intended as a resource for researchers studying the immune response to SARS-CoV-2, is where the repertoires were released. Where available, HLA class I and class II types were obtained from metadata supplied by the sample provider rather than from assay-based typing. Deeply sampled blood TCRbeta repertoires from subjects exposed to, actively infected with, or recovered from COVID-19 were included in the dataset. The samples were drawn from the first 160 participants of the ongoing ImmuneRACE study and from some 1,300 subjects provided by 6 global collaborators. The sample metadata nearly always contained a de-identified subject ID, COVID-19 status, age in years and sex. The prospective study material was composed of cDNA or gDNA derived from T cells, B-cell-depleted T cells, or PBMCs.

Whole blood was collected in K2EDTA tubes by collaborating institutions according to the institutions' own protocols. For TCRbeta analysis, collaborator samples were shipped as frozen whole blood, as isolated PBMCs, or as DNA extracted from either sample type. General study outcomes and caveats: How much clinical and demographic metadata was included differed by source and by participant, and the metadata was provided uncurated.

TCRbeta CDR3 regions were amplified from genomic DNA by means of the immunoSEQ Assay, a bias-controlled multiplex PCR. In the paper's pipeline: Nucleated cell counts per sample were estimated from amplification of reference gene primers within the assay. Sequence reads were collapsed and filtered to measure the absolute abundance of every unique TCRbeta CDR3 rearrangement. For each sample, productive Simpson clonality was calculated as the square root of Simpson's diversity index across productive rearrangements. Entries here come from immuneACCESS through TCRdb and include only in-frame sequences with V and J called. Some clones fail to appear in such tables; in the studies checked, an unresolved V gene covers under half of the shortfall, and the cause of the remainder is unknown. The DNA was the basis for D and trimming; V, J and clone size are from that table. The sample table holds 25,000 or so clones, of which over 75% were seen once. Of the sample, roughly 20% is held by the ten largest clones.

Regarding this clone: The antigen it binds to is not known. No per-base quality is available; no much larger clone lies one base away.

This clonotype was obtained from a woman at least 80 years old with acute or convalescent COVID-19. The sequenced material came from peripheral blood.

The DNA sequence is given as TGCAGCGTTCTCCCGGGGGGGGGCAGGAACTATGGCTACACCTTC. It translates to CSVLPGGGRNYGYTF. This receptor chain uses TRBV29-1 and TRBJ1-2; the D gene is perhaps TRBD1, from 6 matching bases. Via the germline V gene, CDR1 is SQVTM and CDR2 ANQGSEA. The V end loses 5 bases and the J end loses 2 bases, and a stretch of 18 bases separates them. There are 15 amino acids in the CDR3, from cysteine to phenylalanine inclusive. CDR3 DNA only is kept here, 45 bases in frame from base 1.